The sequence of this T cell receptor (beta chain) was determined in a study of T cell changes during pregnancy in multiple sclerosis. This clone was seen a single time. The assay was immunoSEQ multiplex PCR, and TCRdb's table has in-frame clones only and misses some. In the table there are almost 55,000 clones, around 90% of which are singletons. With V trimmed by 0 bases and J by 1 base, 9 bases remained unmatched. The CDR3 covers 17 residues. Germline-derived CDR1 and CDR2 are SGHVS and FNYEAQ. This sequence joins TRBV7-6 and TRBJ2-7; 7 nucleotides line up with TRBD1. The source material was CD8+ T cells from peripheral blood mononuclear cells, sampled before pregnancy. This TCR was sampled from a female donor with multiple sclerosis, enrolled in a pregnancy study. The CDR3 loop reads CASSLAGTGVPSYEQYF. The CDR3 DNA sequence: TGTGCCAGCAGCTTAGCGGGAACAGGGGTCCCTTCCTACGAGCAGTACTTC.